This T cell receptor (beta chain) was documented in a study of T cell repertoires in cytomegalovirus infection. General study results and limits: Identification of carriers of CMV plus the relevant HLA was achieved through cumulative public TCR beta family frequency.

Turning to this clonotype: Its antigen is unknown.

The V end lost 8 bases, the J end lost 1 base, and 13 bases lay between the germline ends. The V gene's germline CDR1 is DFQATT and CDR2 SNEGSKA (reference sequence). The CDR3 runs 13 residues. A single record per CDR3 protein comes from TCRdb applying MiXCR to the reads. The sample has 450,000 to 600,000 distinct CDR3 sequences, around 11% seen once; the top ten hold approximately 10%. This rearrangement joins TRBV20-1 to TRBJ2-3, with D tentatively TRBD2 (5 bases). The clonotype comes from a human donor in good health (CMV status not recorded). Some clones in this sample may be carry-over from other donors' samples. Sequencing was performed on PBMCs. The CDR3 sequence: CSLLGGGTDTQYF. The CDR3 nucleotides read TGCAGTCTCTTAGGAGGTGGCACAGATACGCAGTATTTT.